This entry is about one T cell receptor beta chain. Its specificity is not known. These data are taken from a study of cytomegalovirus exposure and HLA in healthy donors. Study conclusions and caveats: Excluded: some indistinguishable V segments such as TRBV6-2 and TRBV6-3. Through in vitro validation, a few CMV-associated chains were shown to be specific for CMV antigens.

The study ran its PCR with 60 Vbeta and 13 Jbeta primers. Sequencing was performed with immunoSEQ multiplex PCR; in TCRdb, only in-frame clones are kept and a portion is missing. Of around 200,000 clones in the sample, less than 80% were seen once. This CDR3 has 16 residues. V dropped 2 bases and J dropped 1 base, with 14 bases sitting between them. Germline V gene lookup returns CDR1 SEHNR and CDR2 FQNEAQ (reference sequence). Sequencing was performed on PBMCs. The chain links TRBV7-9 to TRBJ2-5, with D uncertain. The origin of this receptor is a girl aged 2 to 9 in good health and CMV-seronegative. CDR3 sequence (DNA): TGTGCCAGCAGCTTATACCCACAGTCCGTCCAAGAGACCCAGTACTTC. This gives the protein CASSLYPQSVQETQYF.